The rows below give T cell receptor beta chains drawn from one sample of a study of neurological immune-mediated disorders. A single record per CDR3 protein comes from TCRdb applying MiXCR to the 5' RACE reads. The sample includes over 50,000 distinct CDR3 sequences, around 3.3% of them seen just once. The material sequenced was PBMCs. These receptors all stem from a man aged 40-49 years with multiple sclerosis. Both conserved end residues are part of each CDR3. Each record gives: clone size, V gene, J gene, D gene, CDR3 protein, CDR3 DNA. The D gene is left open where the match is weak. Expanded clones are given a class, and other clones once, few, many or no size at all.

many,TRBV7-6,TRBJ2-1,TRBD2,CASSDRGRGLNNEQFF,TGTGCCAGCAGCGATCGGGGCCGGGGACTAAACAATGAGCAGTTCTTC
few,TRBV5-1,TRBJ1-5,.,CASSFAGSSNQPQNF,TGCGCCAGCAGCTTCGCAGGGAGTAGCAATCAGCCCCAGAATTTT
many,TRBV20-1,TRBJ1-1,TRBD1,CSARAQGVTWTEAFF,TGCAGTGCTAGAGCGCAGGGGGTTACGTGGACTGAAGCTTTCTTT
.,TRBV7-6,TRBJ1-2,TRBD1,CASSRGGTGGSDGYTF,TGTGCCAGCAGTCGCGGGGGGACAGGGGGAAGTGATGGCTACACCTTC
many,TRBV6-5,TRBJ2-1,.,CASTTVGFHEQFF,TGTGCCAGCACCACCGTTGGCTTCCATGAGCAGTTCTTC
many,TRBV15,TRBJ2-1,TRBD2,CATRIGGAYNEQFF,TGTGCCACTAGGATTGGGGGGGCCTACAATGAGCAGTTCTTC
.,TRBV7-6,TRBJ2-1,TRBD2,CASSPRTSDYNEQFF,TGTGCCAGCAGCCCACGGACTAGCGATTACAATGAGCAGTTCTTC
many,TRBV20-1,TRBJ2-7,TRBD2,CSARGGTSGYEQYF,TGCAGTGCTCGTGGAGGGACTAGCGGCTACGAGCAGTACTTC
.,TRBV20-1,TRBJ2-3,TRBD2,CSDSGGAVDTQYF,TGCAGTGATAGCGGGGGGGCCGTAGATACGCAGTATTTT
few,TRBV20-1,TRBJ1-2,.,CSANKGHLNYGYTF,TGCAGTGCAAACAAGGGACACCTCAACTATGGCTACACCTTC
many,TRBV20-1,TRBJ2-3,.,CSARSPGYRTDTQYF,TGCAGTGCTAGGAGCCCAGGGTATCGCACAGATACGCAGTATTTT
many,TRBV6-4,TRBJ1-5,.,CASSDSWGQPQHF,TGTGCCAGCAGTGACTCGTGGGGTCAGCCCCAGCATTTT
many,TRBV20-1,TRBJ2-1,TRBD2,CSVRRGGPGNEQFF,TGCAGTGTTCGGCGGGGGGGCCCCGGCAATGAGCAGTTCTTC
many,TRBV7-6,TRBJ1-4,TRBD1,CASSLALEGQATNEKLFF,TGTGCCAGCAGCTTAGCGCTGGAGGGACAGGCAACTAATGAAAAACTGTTTTTT
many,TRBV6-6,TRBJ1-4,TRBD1,CASLQGVNEKLFF,TGTGCCAGTTTACAGGGGGTTAATGAAAAACTGTTTTTT
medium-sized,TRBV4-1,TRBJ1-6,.,CASSQLDMGFSYNSPLHF,TGCGCCAGCAGCCAATTGGACATGGGGTTCTCCTATAATTCACCCCTCCACTTT
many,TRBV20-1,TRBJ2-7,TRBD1,CSADRVSSHEQYF,TGCAGTGCTGACAGGGTTAGCTCTCACGAGCAGTACTTC
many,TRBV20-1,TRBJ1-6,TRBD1,CSARVDRGDSPLHF,TGCAGTGCTAGAGTGGACAGGGGGGATTCACCCCTCCACTTT
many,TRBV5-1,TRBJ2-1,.,CASSSGATARNEQFF,TGCGCCAGCAGTTCCGGGGCGACAGCCCGCAATGAGCAGTTCTTC
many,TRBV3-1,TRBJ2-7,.,CASSRMTVGAYEQYF,TGTGCCAGCAGCCGGATGACGGTGGGAGCTTACGAGCAGTACTTC
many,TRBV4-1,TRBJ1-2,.,CASSQDWAGNYGYTF,TGCGCCAGCAGCCAAGATTGGGCAGGGAACTATGGCTACACCTTC
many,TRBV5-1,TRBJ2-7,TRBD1,CASSIGTAYEQYF,TGCGCCAGCAGCATAGGGACAGCCTACGAGCAGTACTTC